The 15 T cell receptor beta chains presented below share a single source sample, sequenced in a study of blood T cell repertoires in COVID-19. The protocol was immunoSEQ multiplex PCR, while the TCRdb copy is restricted to in-frame clones and leaves out a portion. The table records under 250,000 clones, roughly 87% of them present only once. Material: PBMCs or T cells enriched from blood (not recorded which). These receptors came from a woman aged 25-40 years with acute COVID-19.

This chain joins TRBV30 and TRBJ1-2; D might be TRBD1 (6 bases). Trimming removed 1 base at V and 0 bases at J, with 21 bases between. CDR1 and CDR2 from the germline V gene are GTSNPN and SVGIG (reference sequence). The CDR3 is 18 amino acids. CDR3: CAWSAPSPPGASNYGYTF. CDR3 DNA sequence: TGTGCCTGGAGTGCCCCCTCCCCGCCAGGGGCCTCTAACTATGGCTACACCTTC.

This rearrangement joins TRBV5-6 to TRBJ1-2; 8 bases fit TRBD1. The CDR3 contains 13 residues. Germline CDR1 reads SGHDT; CDR2 reads YYEEEE. V shed 4 bases, J shed 9 bases, and the junction held 8 bases outside the gene matches. The CDR3 region is CASSPRDRPSYTF. CDR3 in DNA: TGTGCCAGCAGCCCGAGGGACAGGCCAAGCTACACCTTC.

This clone has just one count. The chain links TRBV12-3 or TRBV12-4 to TRBJ2-1, with TRBD2 matching over 8 bases. The V and J ends lost 10 bases and 8 bases, in that order; junction bases with no gene match: 10. The CDR3 spans 13 residues. The CDR3 nucleotides are TGTGCCACCCTCTCCGGGGGGGATGATGAGCAGTTCTTC. This codes for CATLSGGDDEQFF.

This clone was seen only once. The genes are TRBV15 and TRBJ1-2; D is perhaps TRBD1 (6 bases). Germline CDR1 and CDR2: LNHNV and YYDKDF (reference sequence). V lost 8 bases and J lost 4, with 11 bases in between. The CDR3 contains 12 residues. The CDR3 region is CATYRVGYGYTF. Here the CDR3 DNA reads TGTGCCACCTACAGGGTGGGCTATGGCTACACCTTC.

CDR3 nucleotide sequence: TGCAGCGTTGATGATCGGGGACAAGAGACCCAGTACTTC. It yields the protein CSVDDRGQETQYF. The genes are TRBV29-1 and TRBJ2-5; TRBD2 is a possible D gene (5 bases). This CDR3 has 13 residues. The V and J ends lost 3 bases and 2 bases respectively, with 10 bases between them. The germline V gene encodes CDR1 SQVTM and CDR2 ANQGSEA.

The chain carries TRBV5-6 and TRBJ2-7; the match to TRBD1 covers 7 bases. J was trimmed by 1 base and V by 2 bases; bases with no gene match: 3. CDR1 SGHDT and CDR2 YYEEEE come from the germline V gene. This CDR3 region has 14 residues. The CDR3 coding sequence is TGTGCCAGCAGCTTAGGGACAGTATCCTACGAGCAGTACTTC. It yields the protein CASSLGTVSYEQYF. The whole variable domain, filled in from reference TRBV5-6 and TRBJ2-7, reads DAGVTQSPTHLIKTRGQQVTLRCSPKSGHDTVSWYQQALGQGPQFIFQYYEEEERQRGNFPDRFSGHQFPNYSSELNVNALLLGDSALYLCASSLGTVSYEQYFGPGTRLTVT.

This chain uses TRBV19 with TRBJ1-5, with D tentatively TRBD1 (5 bases). Germline CDR1 LNHDA, CDR2 SQIVND (reference sequence). The V end lost 7 bases, the J end lost 3 bases, and 16 bases lay between the germline ends. The CDR3 runs 15 residues. In nucleotides, the CDR3 is TGTGCCAGTAACGCTCGCAGGGTCGACAATCAGCCCCAGCATTTT. This gives the protein CASNARRVDNQPQHF.

V gene TRBV9 combines with J gene TRBJ2-7; 8 nucleotides line up with TRBD1. This CDR3 is built from 14 residues. The V gene's germline CDR1 is SGDLS and CDR2 YYNGEE. J was trimmed by 3 bases and V by 3 bases; bases with no gene match: 5. CDR3 residues: CASSAGTGFYEQYF. The CDR3 DNA reads as TGTGCCAGCAGCGCCGGGACAGGTTTCTACGAGCAGTACTTC.

The V call is TRBV10-2, the J call TRBJ1-3; 10 bases line up with TRBD1. The CDR3 contains 15 residues. The germline V gene encodes CDR1 WSHSY and CDR2 SAAADI. Unmatched junction bases numbered 4, after V lost 6 bases and J lost 2 bases. CDR3 amino acids: CASSQGQGAGNTIYF. For the CDR3, the DNA is TGCGCCAGCAGCCAAGGACAGGGGGCTGGAAACACCATATATTTT.

This clone was detected only once. The rearrangement joins TRBV5-1 to TRBJ1-3, with a weak D call TRBD1 (5 bases). The CDR3 is made up of 13 amino acids. Germline V gene lookup returns CDR1 SGHRS and CDR2 YFSETQ. V lost 7 bases, J lost 1 base, and 9 bases lay in between. CDR3 nucleotide sequence: TGCGCCAGCGCATGGACATCTGGAAACACCATATATTTT. This codes for CASAWTSGNTIYF.

The J gene is TRBJ1-1, the V gene TRBV10-3, with 10 bases aligning to TRBD1. The junction had 12 bases not matched to a gene; V was cut back by 3 bases and J by 11 bases. CDR1 and CDR2 (germline): ENHRY, SYGVKD. This CDR3 has 15 amino acids. CDR3 amino acids: CAISDSGTGVEAAFF. Written as DNA, the CDR3 is TGTGCCATCAGTGATTCCGGGACAGGGGTTGAGGCCGCTTTCTTT.

The chain has TRBV6-2 or TRBV6-3 and TRBJ1-4, with 9 bases aligning to TRBD1. Germline V lookup: CDR1 MNHEY, CDR2 SVGEGT. The CDR3 consists of 15 residues. With V trimmed by 5 bases and J by 4 bases, 5 bases remained unmatched. The CDR3 loop reads CASSRDRDRNEKLFF. CDR3 bases: TGTGCCAGCAGTCGGGACAGGGACCGTAATGAAAAACTGTTTTTT.

The CDR3 region is CAISRGENNEKLFF. CDR3 DNA sequence: TGTGCCATCAGTCGGGGGGAGAATAACGAAAAACTGTTTTTT. This chain links TRBV10-3 with TRBJ1-4; possible D gene TRBD1, 5 bases. Per the germline V gene, CDR1 is ENHRY and CDR2 is SYGVKD. Deletions cut 5 bases from V and 8 bases from J, with 15 bases between. The CDR3 sequence is 14 residues long.

This chain uses TRBV5-4 with TRBJ1-4; 7 bases line up with TRBD1. J gave up 0 bases and V 4 bases, and 6 bases lay outside the gene matches. The CDR3 contains 16 residues. The germline V gene encodes CDR1 SGHNT and CDR2 YYREEE (reference sequence). This chain's CDR3 is CASSPDRRTTNEKLFF. The CDR3 nucleotides are TGTGCCAGCAGCCCGGACAGGAGGACAACTAATGAAAAACTGTTTTTT.

This sequence joins TRBV30 and TRBJ2-1; 7 bases match TRBD1. Per germline, CDR1 GTSNPN and CDR2 SVGIG (reference sequence). This CDR3 has 14 amino acids. V gave up 0 bases and J gave up 6 bases; unmatched junction bases: 5. The CDR3 coding sequence is TGTGCCTGGAGTGTCACAGGGGATTCCAATGAGCAGTTCTTC. This encodes CAWSVTGDSNEQFF.